The present TCR beta chain was sequenced within a study of molecular identifiers for immune sequencing clone quantification (dated 2018 in TCRdb). For the study in its entirety: In a replicate experiment, RNA from roughly 18,000 or 92,000 naive CD8 T cells was split into five aliquots, four of which were sequenced. CD8 T cells were used in a methods study to benchmark molecular-identifier clustering-based TCR repertoire sequencing (MIDCIRS) and TCR RNA copy counting.

Library prep was done by PCR. Instrument on record: Illumina HiSeq 4000. Bulk TCR libraries were generated as previously described, with the TCR primers listed in Table S5 used. Purification of total RNA was performed with the Qiagen AllPrep DNA/RNA kit. Reads from multiple sequencing runs of the same library were pooled before analysis. The source study handled its data this way. Only reads with exact TCR constant sequence were kept, trimmed to 150 nt, and grouped by their 12-nt molecular barcodes. Reads inside each barcode group were sub-clustered using a 15% Levenshtein threshold, and a quality-weighted consensus sequence was constructed for each RNA molecule. Non-functional sequences were discarded, and so were lower-count sequences lying one edit away from another sequence. Based on a fit of two negative binomial distributions, barcode sub-clusters having less than 20% of the maximum read count were discarded. The public reads were quality trimmed at Q25 with fastp and then assembled into clones with MiXCR by TCRdb, keeping productive beta chains. Rows with one shared CDR3 protein collapse into an entry with the most common genes and DNA. The V and J calls were not made by the authors but by TCRdb's processing. The table for this sample lists 45,000 to 65,000 distinct CDR3 sequences; 20% to 25% of them were counted only once. The ten largest make up under 2% of the sample.

In its sample, this clonotype was seen once. It has no known antigen specificity. Being one base from a much bigger clone, this may be a read error. Here V drops 0 bases and J drops 4 bases, and the junction holds 5 bases not matched to any gene. For CDR1 and CDR2, the germline V gene lists SGDLS and YYNGEE. From cysteine to phenylalanine, the CDR3 is 15 amino acids long. Of all the DNA, just the CDR3 is kept, 45 bases in frame from base 1. Naive CD8 T cell libraries were made from about 20,000 to 1,000,000 sorted cells using 10%, 30% or 50% of purified RNA. Naive CD8 T cells were FACS-sorted as CD8+CD4-CCR7+CD45RA+ on a BD FACSAria II into RLT Plus buffer. Detection sensitivity was tested by spiking Jurkat RNA equal to about eleven TCR copies' worth into samples containing roughly 19,000-1,100,000 naive CD8 T cells. Enrichment of CD8 T cells was done with RosetteSep CD8+ T Cell Enrichment Cocktail plus Ficoll-Paque, and ACK red cell lysis came afterward.

Study-level results and caveats: Modeling estimated 3 to 3.5 recovered TCR RNA copies per cell, compared with 8.5 to 10 by digital PCR, which implies roughly 30% capture efficiency. Naive libraries contained spiked-in Jurkat TCR RNA (approximately 10 copies' worth), which is not part of the donor repertoire. In CMV-specific effector cells, clones with more than 20 RNA copies contained over 99% of molecules, whereas in naive cells such clones contained under 1% of molecules. When barcode sub-clustering was not used, chimeric consensus sequences inflated TCR diversity, with chimeras reaching as high as 47%. Even against a background of around 900,000 naive CD8 T cells, spiked-in Jurkat TCR RNA amounting to a single cell's worth was reported to be detectable. Highly expanded clone sizes could be underestimated because identical TCR molecules may share a barcode.

Sample: naive CD8+ T cells from blood, with Jurkat cell RNA spiked in. The cell subset or site label for this specimen denotes: FACS-sorted CD8+CD4-CCR7+CD45RA+ naive T cells. Recombination linked TRBV9 to TRBJ2-3; TRBD1 aligns with 7 central bases. This clonotype was sampled from a human donor in good health. Some libraries in this study had Jurkat cell RNA spiked in. The sequenced DNA: TGTGCCAGCAGCGTAGGAGGGGGCAGGTCAGATACGCAGTATTTT. Translated, this is CASSVGGGRSDTQYF.